This T cell receptor beta chain appears in the sequencing data of a study of T-cell reconstitution after alpha-beta-depleted transplantation in children. This CDR3 is 17 amino acids long. Germline V lookup: CDR1 LNHDA, CDR2 SQIVND (reference sequence). V gave up 3 bases and J gave up 7 bases, with 22 bases separating them. This clonotype was counted only a few times. The library targeted TCRbeta and was prepared with unique molecular identifiers. TCRdb independently ran MiXCR on the PCR reads; one entry per CDR3 protein. The sample yields approximately 500,000 distinct CDR3 sequences, approximately 10% seen once.

The sequencing used PBMCs, collected before TCRalphabeta/CD19-depleted stem cell transplant. The clonotype was recovered from a child aged 2-15 years with inherited bone marrow failure, due to receive a stem cell transplant. The chain recombines TRBV19 with TRBJ2-1; a possible D gene is TRBD1 (9 bases). The chain's CDR3 is CASSIRPTGGGGNEQFF. The CDR3, as DNA: TGTGCCAGTAGTATCAGGCCAACAGGGGGCGGGGGGAATGAGCAGTTCTTC.